These 5 T cell receptor beta chains were all obtained from the same sample, sequenced in a study of blood T cell repertoires in COVID-19 (dated by TCRdb to the early 2020s). Libraries came from the immunoSEQ multiplex PCR assay. TCRdb re-hosts the immuneACCESS table, in-frame sequences only. Its copies lack some clones; in the studies checked, an unresolved V gene accounts for under half of them, and the cause for the rest is not known. The sample table contains some 130,000 clones; only one count was recorded for 75% to 90% of them. The ten largest clones add up to 18% of the sample. Input material: PBMCs or T cells enriched from blood (not recorded which). The receptors were sampled from a man aged 30-40 years who had recovered from COVID-19.

This clone has a single count. The rearrangement links TRBV11-2 to TRBJ1-2; tentative D call: TRBD1 (5 bases). With 3 bases removed from V and 6 bases from J, the gap between germline ends came to 14 bases. The CDR3 consists of 14 residues. CDR1 is SGHAT, CDR2 FQNNGV, per germline. The CDR3 here is CASSFTGSVDGYTF. The CDR3 bases are TGTGCCAGCAGCTTTACAGGATCGGTGGATGGCTACACCTTC.

This sequence joins TRBV29-1 and TRBJ1-1, with D unclear. The CDR3 runs 14 residues. The V and J ends lost 1 base and 2 bases respectively, with 11 bases between them. CDR1 is SQVTM, CDR2 ANQGSEA, per germline. The DNA of the CDR3 is TGCAGCGTTGAAGGTCTCTTGAGAAACACTGAAGCTTTCTTT. The encoded protein is CSVEGLLRNTEAFF.

This clone has only a few counts. The gene calls are TRBV30 and TRBJ2-7; no reliable D call. V lost 0 bases and J lost 7, with 7 bases in between. Germline V gene lookup returns CDR1 GTSNPN and CDR2 SVGIG (reference sequence). The CDR3 totals 11 residues. CDR3 region: CAWSVDGEQYF. The CDR3 nucleotides read TGTGCCTGGAGTGTAGACGGGGAGCAGTACTTC.

This clone was counted between two and nine times. The chain has TRBV10-1 and TRBJ2-7; 9 bases line up with TRBD1. This CDR3 is 19 amino acids long. Germline-derived CDR1 and CDR2 are WNHNN and SYGVQD (reference sequence). V shed 2 bases and J 1 base; nucleotides not matched to a gene: 15. This chain's CDR3 is CASSEPPRQGVVWSYEQYF. The CDR3 DNA sequence: TGCGCCAGCAGTGAGCCACCGAGACAGGGGGTTGTGTGGTCCTACGAGCAGTACTTC.

This clone was found once. The rearrangement links TRBV29-1 to TRBJ1-6; 11 bases map to TRBD1. Germline lookup yields CDR1 SQVTM and CDR2 ANQGSEA. V was clipped by 5 bases and J by 14 bases; unmatched bases: 11. CDR3 size: 14 residues. CDR3 sequence: CSVLGTGGEWALHF. For the CDR3, the DNA is TGCAGCGTTCTAGGGACAGGGGGGGAGTGGGCCCTCCACTTT.